This T cell receptor (beta chain) was profiled in a study of T cells in Graves' hyperthyroidism and ophthalmopathy. RNA transcripts provided the source from which TCR beta CDR3 regions were amplified. HTBI primers were used for first-round RT-PCR of the TCR CDR3. TCRdb ran MiXCR on the multiplex PCR reads and lists one entry per CDR3 protein. The sample yields 600,000 to 700,000 distinct CDR3 sequences, over 40% seen once. The length of the CDR3 is 14 residues. The germline V gene encodes CDR1 KGHDR and CDR2 SFDVKD. V lost 0 bases and J lost 4; bases outside the gene matches: 1. The sample was peripheral blood or thyroid tissue (not recorded which). The receptor comes from an adult man with Graves' disease, either hyperthyroidism or ophthalmopathy (not recorded which). The chain uses TRBV24-1 and TRBJ2-5; 7 nucleotides match TRBD1. The CDR3 coding sequence is TGTGCCACCAGTGATTTGACAGGGGCAGAGACCCAGTACTTC. Amino acid sequence: CATSDLTGAETQYF.